A selection of T cell receptor beta chains follows, all from one sample in a study of blood T cell repertoires in COVID-19. Assay: immunoSEQ multiplex PCR; the TCRdb copy retains only in-frame clones and omits some. The sample lists roughly 200,000 clones; more than 75% were seen once. Material: peripheral blood. These TCRs come from a woman under 30 who had recovered from COVID-19. CDR3s include the opening cysteine and the closing phenylalanine or tryptophan. D genes are given only for firm matches. Size values are once, few and many counts, or a class for expanded clones, and some rows have none.

V gene,D gene,J gene,clone size,CDR3 DNA,CDR3 protein
TRBV5-4,-,TRBJ1-6,-,TGTGCCAGCAGCTTTTCAGGGGATTCACCCCTCCACTTT,CASSFSGDSPLHF
TRBV7-9,TRBD1,TRBJ1-2,-,TGTGCCAGCAGCGCGGGGACAGGTCAACAATCTAACTATGGCTACACCTTC,CASSAGTGQQSNYGYTF
TRBV24-1,-,TRBJ2-1,-,TGTGCCACCAGTTCCCTTGGACTATCGTTCTTC,CATSSLGLSFF
TRBV6-5,TRBD2,TRBJ2-3,-,TGTGCCAGCAGAAGCGGGAGAGGGGCAGATACGCAGTATTTT,CASRSGRGADTQYF
TRBV11-3,-,TRBJ2-3,-,TGTGCCAGCAGCGCCAACAGCAAGGCAACGCAGTATTTT,CASSANSKATQYF
TRBV3-1/TRBV3-2,TRBD2,TRBJ2-5,-,TGTGCCAGCAGCCATTTCAGCGGGGAAGAGACCCAGTACTTC,CASSHFSGEETQYF
TRBV5-1,TRBD1,TRBJ1-1,-,TGCGCCAGCAGCTGGGGGACAGACAACACTGAAGCTTTCTTT,CASSWGTDNTEAFF
TRBV24-1,-,TRBJ1-2,-,TGTGCCACCAGCCTCACAGGGTCTGGCTACACCTTC,CATSLTGSGYTF
TRBV9,-,TRBJ2-7,-,TGTGCCAGCAGCCCTCCCTCCTACGAGCAGTACTTC,CASSPPSYEQYF
TRBV6-1,-,TRBJ2-4,few,TGTGCCAGCAGTGATGTAACAGGACCAGCCAAAAACATTCAGTACTTC,CASSDVTGPAKNIQYF
TRBV7-9,TRBD1,TRBJ2-3,-,TGTGCCAGCAGCTCCCTTTTGGACAGGGGACCAGATACGCAGTATTTT,CASSSLLDRGPDTQYF
TRBV9,TRBD2,TRBJ2-3,once,TGTGCCAGCAGCGTTACCGGGACTAAAAGCACAGATACGCAGTATTTT,CASSVTGTKSTDTQYF
TRBV5-1,-,TRBJ2-3,-,TGCGCCAGCAGCTTGGAAGGTGTAGGGGACACAGATACGCAGTATTTT,CASSLEGVGDTDTQYF
TRBV19,-,TRBJ2-3,-,TGTGCCACAGCGGGACAGGTTGTAGATACGCAGTATTTT,CATAGQVVDTQYF
TRBV7-9,-,TRBJ2-3,-,TGTGCCAGCAGCTTAGGAGCTTTCAGCACAGATACGCAGTATTTT,CASSLGAFSTDTQYF
TRBV7-3,TRBD1,TRBJ1-2,-,TGTGCCAGCAGCTCGTCGGGACAGGGTACCTACACCTTC,CASSSSGQGTYTF
TRBV5-1,-,TRBJ1-2,-,TGCGCCAGCAGTTCGGAGACAGCTAACTATGGCTACACCTTC,CASSSETANYGYTF
TRBV19,TRBD2,TRBJ2-5,-,TGTGCCAGTACACCAAGGAGAGCTAGCGGGGACCAAGAGACCCAGTACTTC,CASTPRRASGDQETQYF
TRBV4-1,TRBD1,TRBJ2-3,-,TGCGCCAGCAGCCGTAGACACCGGGACAGGGGGCAGGATACGCAGTATTTT,CASSRRHRDRGQDTQYF
TRBV7-3,-,TRBJ1-6,once,TGTGCCAGTGCGGGGCCGGGGAATTCACCCCTCCACTTT,CASAGPGNSPLHF
TRBV2,TRBD1,TRBJ2-1,-,TGTGCCAGGGCCCGGGACAGGGCCGGAAATGAGCAGTTCTTC,CARARDRAGNEQFF
TRBV5-1,TRBD1,TRBJ1-2,-,TGCGCCAGCAGCTCCACAGGGGGCTTGAACTATGGCTACACCTTC,CASSSTGGLNYGYTF
TRBV29-1,-,TRBJ2-1,-,TGCAGCGTTGAAGTGAGGTTGTATGAGCAGTTCTTC,CSVEVRLYEQFF
TRBV29-1,TRBD1,TRBJ1-5,-,TGCAGCGTGGGACAGAGCAATCAGCCCCAGCATTTT,CSVGQSNQPQHF
TRBV5-6,-,TRBJ2-5,-,TGTGCCAGCAGCTTGTCGGGGGTCCAAGAGACCCAGTACTTC,CASSLSGVQETQYF
TRBV24-1,TRBD1,TRBJ2-2,once,TGTGCCACCAGTGACCCGGGACAGGGATCCGGGGAGCTGTTTTTT,CATSDPGQGSGELFF
TRBV2,-,TRBJ2-7,-,TGTGCCAGCAGTGATAATCAGGTTCCGAACGAGCAGTACTTC,CASSDNQVPNEQYF
TRBV11-2,TRBD2,TRBJ2-5,-,TGTGCCAGCAGTCTCACGGCGGGACTAGCGATAAAGACCCAGTACTTC,CASSLTAGLAIKTQYF
TRBV29-1,-,TRBJ1-2,-,TGCAGCGTCTTAACAGGGAAATATCATGGCTACACCTTC,CSVLTGKYHGYTF
TRBV5-1,-,TRBJ2-3,-,TGCGCCAGCAGCTACGCGGAAAATGTAGCAGATACGCAGTATTTT,CASSYAENVADTQYF
TRBV2,TRBD1,TRBJ2-3,-,TGTGCCAGCACGTCTGGACAGGGTCGAAGCACAGATACGCAGTATTTT,CASTSGQGRSTDTQYF
TRBV2,TRBD1,TRBJ1-4,-,TGTGCCAGCACCGCGGGACAGGCCCTTGAAAAACTGTTTTTT,CASTAGQALEKLFF
TRBV10-3,-,TRBJ1-3,-,TGTGCCATCAGTGAGTCGGACAGCTCTGGAAACACCATATATTTT,CAISESDSSGNTIYF
TRBV10-2,-,TRBJ1-3,-,TGCGCCAGTGTCCCCGAGGTCTCTGGAAACACCATATATTTT,CASVPEVSGNTIYF
TRBV7-9,TRBD1,TRBJ2-3,-,TGTGCCAGCAGCTTAGGACCGGGACAGCTCGCAGATACGCAGTATTTT,CASSLGPGQLADTQYF
TRBV29-1,-,TRBJ2-3,-,TGCAGCGTCCTACCCTCAGATACGCAGTATTTT,CSVLPSDTQYF
TRBV19,TRBD2,TRBJ2-4,-,TGTGCCAGTAGTATAATCCCCAGGGAGGGGGCCAAAAACATTCAGTACTTC,CASSIIPREGAKNIQYF
TRBV18,-,TRBJ2-5,few,TGTGCCAGCTCACCACCCTCCCAGACCCAGTACTTC,CASSPPSQTQYF
TRBV3-1/TRBV3-2,-,TRBJ2-5,-,TGTGCCAGCAGCCAAGGGCCAGGCCACCAAGAGACCCAGTACTTC,CASSQGPGHQETQYF
TRBV10-3,TRBD1,TRBJ2-5,-,TGTGCCATCATGGGACAGGGGGCTCAAGAGACCCAGTACTTC,CAIMGQGAQETQYF